This T cell receptor (beta chain) was sequenced for a study of persistence of HIV-infected CD4 T cells. As for the study in general: CD4+ T cells responding to CMV or HIV-1 Gag were isolated. A median of around 8 years of suppressive ART preceded sampling.

The study, taken as a whole, reports: Compared with CD3/CD28-stimulated cells, CMV- and Gag-responding cells showed lower TCRbeta richness.

In the case of this clone: The antigen is undetermined.

Lysates of CMV-infected fibroblasts at 9.5 to 10 ug/mL stimulated these cells. CD40L-negative CD69-negative CD45RO-high memory CD4+ T cells were sorted as populations depleted of antigen-responding cells. The immunoSEQ assay was version 4, run in survey mode. Generated by immunoSEQ multiplex PCR, the TCRdb table keeps only in-frame clones and is missing some. The table lists 40,000 to 55,000 clones, around 72% of them singletons. Material: CD4+ T cells sorted from PBMCs after approximately 19-hour stimulation, obtained from a patient who received antiretroviral therapy. This TCR derives from an adult man with HIV who was CMV-seropositive.

This CDR3 is CAIAAGQGFYGYTF. The CDR3 nucleotides read TGTGCCATCGCCGCGGGACAGGGGTTCTATGGCTACACCTTC. The chain recombines TRBV10-3 with TRBJ1-2; 10 nucleotides match TRBD1. The length of the CDR3 is 14 residues. Germline loops: CDR1 ENHRY, CDR2 SYGVKD. J gave up 4 bases and V 8 bases, and 7 bases lay outside the gene matches.